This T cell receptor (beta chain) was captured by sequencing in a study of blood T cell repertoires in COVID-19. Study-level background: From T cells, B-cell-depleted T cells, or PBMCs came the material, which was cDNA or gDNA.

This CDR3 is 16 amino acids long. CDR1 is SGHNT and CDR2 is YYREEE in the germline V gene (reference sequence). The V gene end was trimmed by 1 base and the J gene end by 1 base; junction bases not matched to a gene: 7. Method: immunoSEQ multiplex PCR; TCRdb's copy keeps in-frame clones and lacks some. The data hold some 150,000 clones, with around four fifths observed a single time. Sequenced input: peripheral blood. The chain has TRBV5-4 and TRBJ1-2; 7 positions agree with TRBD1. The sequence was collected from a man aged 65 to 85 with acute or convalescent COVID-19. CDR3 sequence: CASSLPGTDINYGYTF. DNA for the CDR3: TGTGCCAGCAGCTTGCCCGGGACAGATATTAACTATGGCTACACCTTC.